Below are 16 T cell receptor beta chains sequenced from a single sample in a study of Ad26.COV2.S vaccination and SARS-CoV-2 variants (dated by TCRdb to the early 2020s). In light of the paper, this sample's treatment or condition label describes: over 15 received Ad26.COV2.S at low or high dose, single or two shots; roughly five received placebo; per-sample allocation not given. For vaccine and placebo recipients, the sequenced repertoires came from samples collected on day 63 after the first injection. Libraries were built with the immunoSEQ multiplex PCR assay. TCRdb provides this immuneACCESS table in a form limited to in-frame rearrangements. Some clones are lacking; in checked studies, under half of them reflect an unresolved V gene, and why the rest are absent is not known. Recorded for this sample are more than 400,000 clones; 90% of them occurred a single time. Of the sample, more than 3.5% is held by the ten largest clones.

The source material was peripheral blood, sampled in a trial of Ad26.COV2.S vaccine versus placebo. These receptors originate from a person between 18 and 65 years old who received the Ad26.COV2.S COVID-19 vaccine or a placebo.

The chain carries TRBV4-1 and TRBJ2-7; D may be TRBD1 or TRBD2 (5 bases each). Trimming left V 0 bases short and J 4 bases short, with 16 bases between. Germline V gene lookup returns CDR1 MGHRA and CDR2 YSYEKL. The CDR3 is made up of 16 amino acids. The CDR3, as DNA: TGCGCCAGCAGCCAAGATGCGGGCATGACAGCTTACGAGCAGTACTTC. Its protein is CASSQDAGMTAYEQYF.

The V gene is TRBV2, the J gene TRBJ1-2; D gene ambiguous. The germline V gene encodes CDR1 SNHLY and CDR2 FYNNEI. Trimming took 4 bases from V and 2 from J, leaving 8 bases between them. CDR3 length: 13 amino acids. Here the CDR3 DNA reads TGTGCCAGCAGTGTTTCGCGAAACTATGGCTACACCTTC. Residues: CASSVSRNYGYTF.

This chain's CDR3 is CATPSGPRDYGYTF. CDR3 sequence (DNA): TGTGCCACCCCCTCGGGACCCCGAGACTATGGCTACACCTTC. This sequence joins TRBV28 and TRBJ1-2; D perhaps matches TRBD1 (5 bases). CDR3 length equals 14 residues. Between the trimmed V and J ends, which lost 10 bases and 3 bases, there was a span of 18 bases. Per the germline V gene, CDR1 is MDHEN and CDR2 is SYDVKM.

The chain carries TRBV6-5 and TRBJ2-1, with TRBD1 matching 9 bases. The CDR3 loop spans 14 amino acids. From germline, CDR1 is MNHEY and CDR2 SVGAGI. The V gene end was trimmed by 8 bases and the J gene end by 6 bases; junction bases not matched to a gene: 8. In DNA, the CDR3 is TGTGCCAGCGGCGGGACAGGGAGGATCAATGAGCAGTTCTTC. Its protein is CASGGTGRINEQFF.

The gene calls are TRBV7-6 and TRBJ2-2; D is unclear. The CDR3 is made up of 14 amino acids. V was shortened by 5 bases and J by 1 base, with 8 bases between the two germline ends. CDR1 and CDR2 (germline): SGHVS, FNYEAQ. DNA of the CDR3: TGTGCCAGCAGCCTCCAGATGAACACCGGGGAGCTGTTTTTT. Amino acid sequence: CASSLQMNTGELFF.

J is TRBJ2-5 and V is TRBV2; 7 positions match TRBD1. V gave up 8 bases and J gave up 4 bases; unmatched junction bases: 7. The V gene's germline CDR1 is SNHLY and CDR2 FYNNEI. This CDR3 has 13 residues. CDR3 bases: TGTGCCAGCGACCCGGACAGGTTAGAGACCCAGTACTTC. As protein: CASDPDRLETQYF.

The chain couples TRBV27 to TRBJ2-7; D gene unclear. The V end was cut by 6 bases, the J end by 2 bases, with 11 bases between. Germline-derived CDR1 and CDR2 are MNHEY and SMNVEV (reference sequence). The CDR3 is 13 amino acids. In DNA, the CDR3 is TGTGCCAGCAGGGGCGGCAATACCTACGAGCAGTACTTC. The encoded protein is CASRGGNTYEQYF.

V is TRBV28 and J is TRBJ2-1, with TRBD1 as a possible D gene (5 bases). The CDR3 runs to 21 residues. V was shortened by 3 bases and J by 3 bases, with 30 bases between the two germline ends. CDR1 is MDHEN and CDR2 is SYDVKM in the germline V gene. The CDR3 region is CASSLTAGSARQKGFYNEQFF. The CDR3 region has the DNA TGTGCCAGCAGTTTGACAGCTGGGTCGGCTAGACAAAAAGGATTCTACAATGAGCAGTTCTTC.

The chain uses TRBV6-2 or TRBV6-3 and TRBJ2-1; TRBD2 matches 13 bases. The CDR3 spans 20 residues. In germline, CDR1 is MNHEY, CDR2 SVGEGT. The V segment lost 4 bases and the J segment 0 bases; nucleotides outside the gene matches: 12. The CDR3 spells CASSFSRTSGSRSSYNEQFF. The CDR3, as DNA: TGTGCCAGCAGTTTTTCCCGGACTAGCGGGAGCCGAAGCTCCTACAATGAGCAGTTCTTC.

The chain uses TRBV10-2 and TRBJ2-7; the D call may be TRBD1 or TRBD2 (5 bases each). Germline CDR1 reads WSHSY; CDR2 reads SAAADI. The ends were cut back, 2 bases at V and 6 bases at J, with 5 bases in the middle. The CDR3 runs to 11 residues. CDR3 region: CASSEGGEQYF. The CDR3 nucleotides read TGCGCCAGCAGTGAGGGGGGCGAGCAGTACTTC.

This chain connects TRBV25-1 to TRBJ2-7, with 7 bases identical to TRBD1. The CDR3 consists of 14 residues. The junction had 9 bases not matched to a gene; V was cut back by 4 bases and J by 6 bases. Germline V gene sequence: CDR1 MGHDK, CDR2 SYGVNS. In DNA, the CDR3 is TGTGCCAGCAGTGGGCAAACAGGGGTTGGCGAGCAGTACTTC. This codes for CASSGQTGVGEQYF.

The chain is built from TRBV15 and TRBJ2-7; 8 bases agree with TRBD1. Per the germline V gene, CDR1 is LNHNV and CDR2 is YYDKDF (reference sequence). The CDR3 runs 15 residues. With V trimmed by 3 bases and J by 7 bases, 11 bases remained unmatched. This CDR3 reads CATSSPRGRLGEQYF. The CDR3 nucleotides are TGTGCCACCAGCAGCCCCAGGGGGCGCCTAGGTGAGCAGTACTTC. Based on the CDR3 plus reference TRBV15 and TRBJ2-7, the full variable domain is DAMVIQNPRYQVTQFGKPVTLSCSQTLNHNVMYWYQQKSSQAPKLLFHYYDKDFNNEADTPDNFQSRRPNTSFCFLDIRSPGLGDTAMYLCATSSPRGRLGEQYFGPGTRLTVT.

This chain links TRBV27 with TRBJ1-1; D not resolved. The CDR3 sequence is 14 residues long. V was clipped by 8 bases and J by 11 bases, with 24 bases between them. Germline CDR1 reads MNHEY; CDR2 reads SMNVEV (reference sequence). CDR3 in DNA: TGTGCCAGCCTGGGGTCCCAGTGGCCGATCGAGGCTTTCTTT. It encodes CASLGSQWPIEAFF.

This chain links TRBV12-3 or TRBV12-4 with TRBJ2-7, with D unresolved. Trimming removed 1 base at V and 0 bases at J, with 4 bases between. The CDR3 length is 13 residues. In DNA, the CDR3 is TGTGCCAGCAGTTTAGTAGCCTCCTACGAGCAGTACTTC. It encodes CASSLVASYEQYF.

This clone was seen more than once but under ten times. The genes are TRBV19 and TRBJ1-4, with 7 bases lining up with TRBD1. Germline V gene sequence: CDR1 LNHDA, CDR2 SQIVND (reference sequence). Losses at the gene ends were 6 bases for V and 8 bases for J; bases not matched to a gene: 6. This CDR3 is 13 amino acids long. The CDR3 region has the DNA TGTGCCAGTAGACCCGGACAGGCGGAAAAACTGTTTTTT. Protein sequence: CASRPGQAEKLFF.

With respect to this clone: Other DNA sequences in the same sample also yield this CDR3. This chain connects TRBV7-2 to TRBJ2-7; 9 nucleotides line up with TRBD1. The germline V gene encodes CDR1 SGHTA and CDR2 FQGNSA. Germline trimming cut 3 bases from V and 6 bases from J; bases unmatched to any gene: 0. The CDR3 extends over 12 amino acids. The CDR3 DNA follows: TGTGCCAGCAGCTTGACAGGGGGCGAGCAGTACTTC. This encodes CASSLTGGEQYF.